The rows below give T cell receptor beta chains drawn from one sample of a study of cytomegalovirus exposure and HLA in healthy donors. Only in-frame clones appear in the TCRdb table, and some are missing; sequencing was by immunoSEQ multiplex PCR. The sample includes over 150,000 clones, 85% of them seen just once. The material sequenced was PBMCs. The receptors stem from a man aged 18 to 29 in good health and CMV-seropositive. CDR3s include the opening cysteine and the closing phenylalanine or tryptophan. D genes are given only for firm matches. The size field is filled for only some rows; it gives once, few, many or a size class.

J gene: TRBJ1-1
V gene: TRBV6-6
clone size: NA
D gene: NA
CDR3 protein: CASSSTGKGGHTEAFF
CDR3 DNA: TGTGCCAGCAGTAGTACAGGAAAAGGGGGTCACACTGAAGCTTTCTTT

J gene: TRBJ1-5
V gene: TRBV28
clone size: NA
D gene: NA
CDR3 protein: CASRPGSNQPQHF
CDR3 DNA: TGTGCCAGCAGACCAGGTAGCAATCAGCCCCAGCATTTT

J gene: TRBJ1-2
V gene: TRBV28
clone size: NA
D gene: TRBD1
CDR3 protein: CASSTPGGAGYGYTF
CDR3 DNA: TGTGCCAGCAGTACTCCAGGGGGCGCTGGCTATGGCTACACCTTC

J gene: TRBJ2-3
V gene: TRBV5-4
clone size: NA
D gene: TRBD2
CDR3 protein: CASSFGGRARDTQYF
CDR3 DNA: TGTGCCAGCAGCTTCGGCGGGAGGGCCCGGGATACGCAGTATTTT

J gene: TRBJ1-3
V gene: TRBV6-5
clone size: NA
D gene: NA
CDR3 protein: CASSYEGNTIYF
CDR3 DNA: TGTGCCAGCAGTTACGAGGGAAACACCATATATTTT

J gene: TRBJ2-7
V gene: TRBV19
clone size: NA
D gene: TRBD1
CDR3 protein: CASSPQGAVGEQYF
CDR3 DNA: TGTGCCAGTAGTCCGCAGGGGGCCGTCGGCGAGCAGTACTTC

J gene: TRBJ2-7
V gene: TRBV19
clone size: NA
D gene: NA
CDR3 protein: CASRSSIPLEQYF
CDR3 DNA: TGTGCCAGTAGAAGTAGTATCCCTCTCGAGCAGTACTTC

J gene: TRBJ2-3
V gene: TRBV11-2
clone size: NA
D gene: TRBD1
CDR3 protein: CASSLVQGAGDTQYF
CDR3 DNA: TGTGCCAGCAGCTTAGTCCAGGGGGCCGGGGATACGCAGTATTTT

J gene: TRBJ2-1
V gene: TRBV6-6
clone size: NA
D gene: TRBD1
CDR3 protein: CASTLQDRKGEQFF
CDR3 DNA: TGTGCCAGCACCCTGCAGGACAGGAAAGGTGAGCAGTTCTTC

J gene: TRBJ1-4
V gene: TRBV5-1
clone size: NA
D gene: TRBD1
CDR3 protein: CASSLAEGGTVKLFF
CDR3 DNA: TGCGCCAGCAGCTTGGCGGAAGGGGGCACGGTAAAACTGTTTTTT

J gene: TRBJ2-1
V gene: TRBV27
clone size: NA
D gene: TRBD1
CDR3 protein: CASSLGQLNNEQFF
CDR3 DNA: TGTGCCAGCAGTTTGGGACAGCTTAACAATGAGCAGTTCTTC

J gene: TRBJ2-1
V gene: TRBV4-2
clone size: NA
D gene: TRBD2
CDR3 protein: CASSQDSGGYNEQFF
CDR3 DNA: TGTGCCAGCAGCCAAGATTCGGGGGGTTACAATGAGCAGTTCTTC

J gene: TRBJ2-7
V gene: TRBV28
clone size: NA
D gene: NA
CDR3 protein: CASSRRTTNYEQYF
CDR3 DNA: TGTGCCAGCAGCCGAAGGACTACCAACTACGAGCAGTACTTC

J gene: TRBJ2-1
V gene: TRBV30
clone size: NA
D gene: TRBD2
CDR3 protein: CAWSPGRAGRGEQFF
CDR3 DNA: TGTGCCTGGAGTCCAGGGAGAGCGGGACGGGGTGAGCAGTTCTTC

J gene: TRBJ1-1
V gene: TRBV30
clone size: once
D gene: NA
CDR3 protein: CAWSKQGHEAFF
CDR3 DNA: TGTGCCTGGAGTAAACAGGGTCATGAAGCTTTCTTT

J gene: TRBJ1-2
V gene: TRBV7-9
clone size: NA
D gene: TRBD1
CDR3 protein: CASSPQGATYGYTF
CDR3 DNA: TGTGCCAGCAGCCCCCAGGGGGCTACCTATGGCTACACCTTC

J gene: TRBJ1-2
V gene: TRBV28
clone size: few
D gene: TRBD1
CDR3 protein: CASSVQGVYGYTF
CDR3 DNA: TGTGCCAGCAGTGTGCAGGGGGTCTATGGCTACACCTTC

J gene: TRBJ1-2
V gene: TRBV18
clone size: NA
D gene: TRBD1
CDR3 protein: CASSRNEQGPHYGYTF
CDR3 DNA: TGTGCCAGCTCACGGAATGAACAGGGGCCGCACTATGGCTACACCTTC

J gene: TRBJ2-1
V gene: TRBV11-2
clone size: NA
D gene: NA
CDR3 protein: CASSPLLATNEQFF
CDR3 DNA: TGTGCCAGCAGTCCACTGCTAGCGACCAATGAGCAGTTCTTC

J gene: TRBJ2-5
V gene: TRBV28
clone size: NA
D gene: TRBD1
CDR3 protein: CASSPQGGTQYF
CDR3 DNA: TGTGCCAGCAGTCCACAGGGGGGGACCCAGTACTTC

J gene: TRBJ2-3
V gene: TRBV7-2
clone size: few
D gene: TRBD2
CDR3 protein: CASSFGGFTDTQYF
CDR3 DNA: TGTGCCAGCAGCTTCGGGGGGTTCACAGATACGCAGTATTTT

J gene: TRBJ2-5
V gene: TRBV27
clone size: NA
D gene: TRBD2
CDR3 protein: CASSEGLAGLETQYF
CDR3 DNA: TGTGCCAGCAGTGAGGGACTAGCGGGATTGGAGACCCAGTACTTC

J gene: TRBJ2-7
V gene: TRBV28
clone size: NA
D gene: NA
CDR3 protein: CASSLPVSYEQYF
CDR3 DNA: TGTGCCAGCAGTTTACCAGTTTCCTACGAGCAGTACTTC

J gene: TRBJ2-7
V gene: TRBV10-2
clone size: NA
D gene: NA
CDR3 protein: CASSVGGAGTPYEQYF
CDR3 DNA: TGCGCCAGCAGTGTGGGGGGAGCAGGGACCCCCTACGAGCAGTACTTC

J gene: TRBJ2-1
V gene: TRBV19
clone size: NA
D gene: TRBD2
CDR3 protein: CASSPSSGRRVEQFF
CDR3 DNA: TGTGCCAGTAGTCCATCTAGCGGGAGGAGGGTTGAGCAGTTCTTC

J gene: TRBJ2-2
V gene: TRBV7-3
clone size: NA
D gene: NA
CDR3 protein: CASSTGTGELFF
CDR3 DNA: TGTGCCAGCAGCACAGGCACCGGGGAGCTGTTTTTT

J gene: TRBJ2-5
V gene: TRBV5-4
clone size: NA
D gene: TRBD2
CDR3 protein: CASSLGEGRAVTQYF
CDR3 DNA: TGTGCCAGCAGCTTGGGGGAGGGACGTGCCGTGACCCAGTACTTC

J gene: TRBJ1-5
V gene: TRBV6-5
clone size: NA
D gene: TRBD1
CDR3 protein: CASRQGYGNQPQHF
CDR3 DNA: TGTGCCAGCAGACAGGGGTATGGCAATCAGCCCCAGCATTTT

J gene: TRBJ1-5
V gene: TRBV2
clone size: few
D gene: NA
CDR3 protein: CASSVQGGSNQPQHF
CDR3 DNA: TGTGCCAGCAGTGTACAGGGAGGGTCCAATCAGCCCCAGCATTTT

J gene: TRBJ2-5
V gene: TRBV5-1
clone size: NA
D gene: NA
CDR3 protein: CASSKDYQETQYF
CDR3 DNA: TGCGCCAGCAGCAAGGACTACCAAGAGACCCAGTACTTC

J gene: TRBJ1-3
V gene: TRBV5-1
clone size: NA
D gene: NA
CDR3 protein: CASSPYSPYSGNTIYF
CDR3 DNA: TGCGCCAGCAGCCCCTATTCACCGTACTCTGGAAACACCATATATTTT

J gene: TRBJ2-7
V gene: TRBV6-1
clone size: few
D gene: NA
CDR3 protein: CASYSTGIYEQYF
CDR3 DNA: TGTGCCAGTTATAGTACAGGGATCTACGAGCAGTACTTC

J gene: TRBJ1-5
V gene: TRBV6-1
clone size: NA
D gene: NA
CDR3 protein: CASSEQARISNQPQHF
CDR3 DNA: TGTGCCAGCAGTGAACAGGCCAGAATTAGCAATCAGCCCCAGCATTTT

J gene: TRBJ2-7
V gene: TRBV27
clone size: NA
D gene: TRBD2
CDR3 protein: CASSINLAGGREQYF
CDR3 DNA: TGTGCCAGCAGTATCAACCTGGCGGGAGGAAGGGAGCAGTACTTC

J gene: TRBJ1-1
V gene: TRBV5-1
clone size: NA
D gene: NA
CDR3 protein: CASSLSGNWDTEAFF
CDR3 DNA: TGCGCCAGCAGCTTGTCAGGGAACTGGGACACTGAAGCTTTCTTT

J gene: TRBJ2-1
V gene: TRBV27
clone size: NA
D gene: NA
CDR3 protein: CASSDGQSSYNEQFF
CDR3 DNA: TGTGCCAGCAGTGATGGACAGAGCTCCTACAATGAGCAGTTCTTC

J gene: TRBJ2-7
V gene: TRBV5-1
clone size: NA
D gene: TRBD1
CDR3 protein: CASSWDRPDYEQYF
CDR3 DNA: TGCGCCAGCAGCTGGGACAGGCCCGACTACGAGCAGTACTTC

J gene: TRBJ1-2
V gene: TRBV11-3
clone size: once
D gene: TRBD1
CDR3 protein: CASSWDRENYGYTF
CDR3 DNA: TGTGCCAGCAGCTGGGACAGGGAAAACTATGGCTACACCTTC

J gene: TRBJ1-2
V gene: TRBV7-3
clone size: NA
D gene: NA
CDR3 protein: CASSPGGAGYGYTF
CDR3 DNA: TGTGCCAGCAGCCCCGGGGGGGCCGGCTATGGCTACACCTTC

J gene: TRBJ2-7
V gene: TRBV4-2
clone size: NA
D gene: NA
CDR3 protein: CASSQDRTDSYEQYF
CDR3 DNA: TGTGCCAGCAGCCAAGATCGGACTGACTCCTACGAGCAGTACTTC

J gene: TRBJ2-7
V gene: TRBV10-3
clone size: NA
D gene: NA
CDR3 protein: CAISESRVYEQYF
CDR3 DNA: TGTGCCATCAGTGAGTCGAGAGTTTACGAGCAGTACTTC

J gene: TRBJ1-1
V gene: TRBV27
clone size: NA
D gene: NA
CDR3 protein: CASSFGGNTEAFF
CDR3 DNA: TGTGCCAGCAGTTTCGGAGGGAACACTGAAGCTTTCTTT

J gene: TRBJ2-7
V gene: TRBV25-1
clone size: NA
D gene: TRBD2
CDR3 protein: CASSLAGAYEQYF
CDR3 DNA: TGTGCCAGCTCGCTAGCGGGAGCCTACGAGCAGTACTTC

J gene: TRBJ2-3
V gene: TRBV5-1
clone size: NA
D gene: TRBD1
CDR3 protein: CASSPGQATDTQYF
CDR3 DNA: TGCGCCAGCAGCCCGGGACAGGCCACAGATACGCAGTATTTT

J gene: TRBJ2-2
V gene: TRBV11-2
clone size: once
D gene: NA
CDR3 protein: CASSRTVNTGELFF
CDR3 DNA: TGTGCCAGCAGCCGGACAGTGAACACCGGGGAGCTGTTTTTT